What follows are 20 T cell receptor beta chains derived from one specimen sequenced in a study of naive and memory T cell subsets (dated by TCRdb to about 2017). Study-level results and caveats: A few larger clonotypes were present in naive repertoires, particularly the CD8 repertoires, and these clonotypes were possibly memory cells re-expressing CD45RA.

Antigens of these TCRs are unknown. Libraries were built with UMI-ligation and nested PCR. Sequencing relied on an Illumina MiSeq. To cover both TRBC1 and TRBC2, the beta constant-region primer consisted of an equimolar mix of two oligonucleotides. The ligated cDNA went through four rounds of PCR with nested alpha and beta constant-region primers together with the SP2 primer. TCRdb ran its own pipeline on the public reads, namely fastp trimming at Q25 and MiXCR clone calling, and kept in-frame beta chains. Rows are unified per CDR3 protein, each entry keeping the most common DNA and genes. The table for this sample lists some 82,000 distinct CDR3 sequences; about 10% of them were counted only once. The biggest ten clones account for about 0.14% of the sample. The sequencing input was naive CD4+ T cells from blood. Per the publication, the cell subset or site label means: naive T cells, CD45RA high CD27+. Every receptor here comes from a human donor in good health.

This clonotype has only a few counts. The chain carries TRBV12-3 or TRBV12-4 and TRBJ2-2; either TRBD1 or TRBD2 may fit D (5 bases each). This CDR3 has 15 amino acids. V was pared by 5 bases and J by 3 bases, with 13 bases between. DNA for the CDR3: TGTGCCAGCAGTCCATGGACGGGACACACCGGGGAGCTGTTTTTT. Protein sequence: CASSPWTGHTGELFF.

This chain links TRBV7-9 with TRBJ2-3, with a tentative D call TRBD2 (5 bases). The CDR3 is made up of 16 amino acids. V lost 5 bases to trimming and J lost 0 bases, with 15 bases between them. Germline V gene sequence: CDR1 SEHNR, CDR2 FQNEAQ (reference sequence). The CDR3 sequence: CASSHLLVLSTDTQYF. Here the CDR3 DNA reads TGTGCCAGCAGCCATCTACTAGTCCTTAGCACAGATACGCAGTATTTT.

This clonotype came up a few times. This rearrangement joins TRBV7-2 to TRBJ2-3, with a possible D match to TRBD2 (5 bases). The CDR3 contains 15 residues. Germline V gene data show CDR1 as SGHTA and CDR2 as FQGNSA. Trimming cost V 5 bases and J 2 bases, with 14 bases left between them. As DNA, the CDR3 is TGTGCCAGCAGCGTACCGGGATCCCTCACAGATACGCAGTATTTT. Encoded protein: CASSVPGSLTDTQYF.

This chain connects TRBV10-3 to TRBJ1-4; 9 bases map to TRBD1. Trimming cost V 10 bases and J 10 bases; bases outside gene matches: 10. Germline CDR1 reads ENHRY; CDR2 reads SYGVKD. The CDR3 sequence is 13 residues long. CDR3 DNA sequence: TGTGCCACCTCTGGGACAGGGCAGACAAAACTGTTTTTT. This translates into CATSGTGQTKLFF.

This clonotype turned up a few times. J is TRBJ1-4 and V is TRBV15; 8 positions match TRBD1. Germline CDR1 and CDR2: LNHNV and YYDKDF (reference sequence). This CDR3 comprises 18 residues. The junction had 11 bases not matched to a gene; V was cut back by 0 bases and J by 5 bases. The CDR3 loop reads CATSRDLVVDRGNEKLFF. DNA for the CDR3: TGTGCCACCAGCAGAGATCTTGTGGTCGACAGGGGCAATGAAAAACTGTTTTTT.

This clonotype was observed a handful of times. The chain has TRBV25-1 and TRBJ2-7; D tentatively fits TRBD1 or TRBD2 (5 bases each). The ends were cut back, 8 bases at V and 11 bases at J, with 19 bases in the middle. Germline-derived CDR1 and CDR2 are MGHDK and SYGVNS. The CDR3 consists of 12 residues. CDR3 loop: CASGTETGFEYF. The CDR3 nucleotides are TGTGCCAGCGGGACGGAAACGGGCTTTGAGTACTTC.

This clonotype was counted at least ten times. The chain is built from TRBV29-1 and TRBJ2-7, with TRBD1 matching 10 bases. This CDR3 region has 14 residues. The V gene end was trimmed by 6 bases and the J gene end by 6 bases; junction bases not matched to a gene: 11. Germline V gives CDR1 SQVTM, CDR2 ANQGSEA. The CDR3 loop reads CSVGQGVRTGEQYF. For the CDR3, the DNA is TGCAGCGTCGGACAGGGGGTTAGGACGGGCGAGCAGTACTTC.

This clonotype was counted a few times. This chain joins TRBV7-9 and TRBJ1-1, with D uncertain. The V end was cut by 3 bases, the J end by 1 base, with 15 bases between. Per the germline V gene, CDR1 is SEHNR and CDR2 is FQNEAQ (reference sequence). The CDR3 length is 16 residues. The CDR3 is CASSFGPWVSNTEAFF. CDR3 nucleotides: TGTGCCAGCAGCTTCGGTCCATGGGTTTCGAACACTGAAGCTTTCTTT.

A remark on this clonotype: A clone one base away is much larger, so this may be a read error. This rearrangement joins TRBV20-1 to TRBJ2-7; D unclear. Germline-derived CDR1 and CDR2 are DFQATT and SNEGSKA (reference sequence). The V end was cut by 3 bases, the J end by 2 bases, with 11 bases between. The CDR3 length is 13 residues. The CDR3 sequence is CSASRTRTYEQYF. The CDR3 nucleotides read TGCAGTGCTAGTAGGACCCGAACCTACGAGCAGTACTTC.

This clonotype showed up many times. The chain joins TRBV20-1 to TRBJ1-4, with TRBD1 matching over 10 bases. V gave up 6 bases and J gave up 8 bases; unmatched junction bases: 6. The CDR3 is made up of 13 amino acids. CDR1 is DFQATT, CDR2 SNEGSKA, per germline (reference sequence). As DNA, the CDR3 is TGCAGTGCGGGGACAGGGGAACTAGAAAAACTGTTTTTT. This translates into CSAGTGELEKLFF.

The chain recombines TRBV9 with TRBJ2-3, with 13 bases aligning to TRBD2. The CDR3 has 15 residues. Germline V lookup: CDR1 SGDLS, CDR2 YYNGEE. The V and J ends lost 6 bases and 2 bases, in that order; junction bases with no gene match: 3. The CDR3 DNA follows: TGTGCCAGCAAGACTAGCGGGAGGACCACAGATACGCAGTATTTT. Translating it yields CASKTSGRTTDTQYF.

At least ten counts were recorded for this clonotype. The rearrangement uses TRBV7-2 and TRBJ2-7; 10 nucleotides align to TRBD1. Germline V gives CDR1 SGHTA, CDR2 FQGNSA. The CDR3 has 14 residues. After removal of 4 bases from V and 7 bases from J, the junction contained 7 bases not matched to a gene. The CDR3 nucleotides are TGTGCCAGCAGCTACCCGACAGGGGGCTATGAGCAGTACTTC. It specifies CASSYPTGGYEQYF.

This chain connects TRBV9 to TRBJ2-5, with TRBD2 matching over 10 bases. This CDR3 comprises 16 residues. The V gene's germline CDR1 is SGDLS and CDR2 YYNGEE. J was trimmed by 4 bases and V by 0 bases; bases with no gene match: 6. The CDR3 loop is CASSVDGLAGVETQYF. Here the CDR3 DNA reads TGTGCCAGCAGCGTAGACGGGCTAGCGGGAGTAGAGACCCAGTACTTC. Supplemented by reference TRBV9 and TRBJ2-5, the full variable domain reads DSGVTQTPKHLITATGQRVTLRCSPRSGDLSVYWYQQSLDQGLQFLIQYYNGEERAKGNILERFSAQQFPDLHSELNLSSLELGDSALYFCASSVDGLAGVETQYFGPGTRLLVL.

The chain uses TRBV12-3 or TRBV12-4 and TRBJ1-3; D is unresolved. V shed 2 bases and J shed 0 bases, with 23 bases lying between them. The CDR3 contains 20 residues. DNA of the CDR3: TGTGCCAGCAGTTTACTAGTATTTGGTTCGGAATCAAGCTCTGGAAACACCATATATTTT. Its protein is CASSLLVFGSESSSGNTIYF.

This clonotype showed up just a few times. This sequence joins TRBV9 and TRBJ1-1; D may be TRBD1 (5 bases). CDR1 is SGDLS and CDR2 is YYNGEE in the germline V gene. V lost 3 bases and J lost 7, with 16 bases in between. CDR3 length equals 14 residues. In nucleotides, the CDR3 is TGTGCCAGCAGCGGTCAGGGAACGGTCGGTGAAGCTTTCTTT. It is translated as CASSGQGTVGEAFF.

This clonotype appeared many times. CDR3 nucleotide sequence: TGTGCCAGCAGTTTATCCATCGGGACAGACTCCTACGAGCAGTACTTC. As protein: CASSLSIGTDSYEQYF. The chain has TRBV28 and TRBJ2-7; TRBD1 matches 7 bases. The CDR3 length is 16 residues. Trimming took 1 base from V and 0 from J; bases not matched to a gene: 6. Germline V gives CDR1 MDHEN, CDR2 SYDVKM.

This clonotype was found a few times. The CDR3 protein is CSVEDSGGVRDTEAFF. For the CDR3, the DNA is TGCAGCGTTGAAGATTCCGGGGGAGTTCGGGACACTGAAGCTTTCTTT. V gene TRBV29-1 combines with J gene TRBJ1-1, with D perhaps matching TRBD1 (5 bases). Trimming removed 0 bases from V and 3 bases from J, with 17 bases in between. The germline gives CDR1 SQVTM, CDR2 ANQGSEA. This CDR3 comprises 16 residues. Combining the CDR3 with reference TRBV29-1 and TRBJ1-1 gives the whole variable domain SAVISQKPSRDICQRGTSLTIQCQVDSQVTMMFWYRQQPGQSLTLIATANQGSEATYESGFVIDKFPISRPNLTFSTLTVSNMSPEDSSIYLCSVEDSGGVRDTEAFFGQGTRLTVV.

This clonotype has only a few counts. This sequence joins TRBV5-1 and TRBJ2-7; weak D call: TRBD2 (5 bases). This CDR3 region has 15 residues. Germline V gene data show CDR1 as SGHRS and CDR2 as YFSETQ. Trimming cost V 0 bases and J 2 bases, with 12 bases left between them. CDR3 DNA sequence: TGCGCCAGCAGCTTGGTCAGCGGTAATGCCTACGAGCAGTACTTC. Translation gives CASSLVSGNAYEQYF.

This clonotype was recorded a few times. The chain employs TRBV5-1 and TRBJ2-7; no definite D call. CDR1 is SGHRS and CDR2 is YFSETQ in the germline V gene. V was clipped by 4 bases and J by 5 bases, with 10 bases between them. CDR3 length equals 12 residues. CDR3 DNA: TGCGCCAGCAGCCACGAATGGCACGAGCAGTACTTC. Translating gives CASSHEWHEQYF.

The chain carries TRBV7-8 and TRBJ1-5; the D is unclear. Germline-derived CDR1 and CDR2 are SGHVS and FQNEAQ. This CDR3 is 15 amino acids long. V gave up 7 bases and J gave up 0 bases, with 13 bases separating them. Here the CDR3 reads CASTTRPYSNQPQHF. CDR3 DNA: TGTGCCAGCACCACGAGGCCCTATAGCAATCAGCCCCAGCATTTT.